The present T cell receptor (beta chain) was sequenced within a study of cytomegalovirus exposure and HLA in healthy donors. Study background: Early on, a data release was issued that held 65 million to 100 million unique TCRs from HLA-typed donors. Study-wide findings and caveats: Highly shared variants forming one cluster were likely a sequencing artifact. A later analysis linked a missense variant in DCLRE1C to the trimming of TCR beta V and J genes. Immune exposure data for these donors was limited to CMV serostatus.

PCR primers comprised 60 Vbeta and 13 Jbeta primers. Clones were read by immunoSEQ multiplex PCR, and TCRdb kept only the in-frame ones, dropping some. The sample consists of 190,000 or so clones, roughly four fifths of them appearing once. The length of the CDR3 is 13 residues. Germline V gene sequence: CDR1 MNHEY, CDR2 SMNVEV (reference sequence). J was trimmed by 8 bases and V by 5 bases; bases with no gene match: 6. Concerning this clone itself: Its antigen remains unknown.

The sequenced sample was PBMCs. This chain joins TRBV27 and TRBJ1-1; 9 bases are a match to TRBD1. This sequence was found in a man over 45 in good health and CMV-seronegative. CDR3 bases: TGTGCCAGCAGTCCCCGGACAGGGGCCGAAGCTTTCTTT. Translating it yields CASSPRTGAEAFF.